This T cell receptor beta chain was sequenced during a study of T cell responses to AZD1222 COVID-19 vaccine. The germline V gene encodes CDR1 SEHNR and CDR2 FQNEAQ (reference sequence). CDR3 length: 15 amino acids. V trimming: 1 base; J trimming: 4 bases; junction bases outside the gene matches: 5. Worth noting for this clone: Its matching antigen is unknown.

The study's findings and limits: With dominance at 160-218 and 743-854, vaccine-associated CD4 TCRs spanned spike.

Profiling relied on immunoSEQ multiplex PCR, and the TCRdb table lists in-frame clones only, not all of them. This table has about 160,000 clones, 92% appearing once. This TCR derives from an adult in good health. Sequencing was performed on peripheral blood, taken on day 0 of MenACWY control vaccination. This chain links TRBV7-9 with TRBJ1-2; the match to TRBD1 covers 8 bases. DNA of the CDR3: TGTGCCAGCAGCTTAGGGGCAGGGGGCATCTATGGCTACACCTTC. Its translation: CASSLGAGGIYGYTF.